These 21 T cell receptor beta chains originate from one sample sequenced in a study of blood T cell repertoires in COVID-19. The data were produced by immunoSEQ multiplex PCR, yet TCRdb's version contains in-frame clones alone and is incomplete. Here the sample spans some 80,000 clones, 79% being singletons. The sample taken for sequencing was peripheral blood. Receptors were obtained from an elderly woman with active or convalescent COVID-19.

The rearrangement uses TRBV7-2 and TRBJ2-3; 12 nucleotides match TRBD2. The V gene end was trimmed by 1 base and the J gene end by 3 bases; junction bases not matched to a gene: 11. The germline CDR1 and CDR2 sequences are SGHTA and FQGNSA. The CDR3 extends over 19 amino acids. The CDR3 reads CASSLEYSSGGGWTDTQYF. DNA for the CDR3: TGTGCCAGCAGCTTAGAGTACTCTAGCGGGGGGGGGTGGACAGATACGCAGTATTTT.

This chain joins TRBV5-1 and TRBJ2-5; TRBD2 agrees at 14 bases. Germline V lookup: CDR1 SGHRS, CDR2 YFSETQ. Trimming at V came to 4 bases and at J to 3 bases, leaving 5 bases not matched to a gene. The CDR3 extends over 16 amino acids. The CDR3: CASSLGTSGGEETQYF. The CDR3, as DNA: TGCGCCAGCAGCCTGGGGACTAGCGGGGGAGAAGAGACCCAGTACTTC.

V is TRBV5-6 and J is TRBJ1-2, with D maybe TRBD1 (5 bases). The V end lost 4 bases, the J end lost 0 bases, and 13 bases lay between the germline ends. The CDR3 sequence is 15 residues long. CDR1 and CDR2 (germline): SGHDT, YYEEEE. Written as DNA, the CDR3 is TGTGCCAGCAGCCGGCGGCCAGGGACTAACTATGGCTACACCTTC. Encoded protein: CASSRRPGTNYGYTF.

The chain carries TRBV6-1 and TRBJ1-5; D remains unclear. Germline V lookup: CDR1 MNHNS, CDR2 SASEGT. With 1 base removed from V and 0 bases from J, the gap between germline ends came to 10 bases. The CDR3 consists of 16 residues. CDR3 DNA sequence: TGTGCCAGCAGTGAAGGTACAGTTAGTAGCAATCAGCCCCAGCATTTT. Translating gives CASSEGTVSSNQPQHF.

The chain recombines TRBV19 with TRBJ2-1, with 7 bases that match TRBD2. The germline CDR1 and CDR2 sequences are LNHDA and SQIVND (reference sequence). V lost 11 bases, J lost 2 bases, and 6 bases stayed unmatched. CDR3 size: 13 residues. The CDR3 bases are TGTGCCGTCGGGCTAGCGGCCTACAATGAGCAGTTCTTC. This translates into CAVGLAAYNEQFF.

This clone was seen only once. An end of the junction differs from the germline gene, which may be a read error. The chain combines TRBV7-9 with TRBJ2-3; 12 bases fit TRBD2. Germline CDR1 is SEHNR and CDR2 is FQNEAQ (reference sequence). This CDR3 contains 15 residues. The CDR3 reads CVSSLASGGADTQYF. For the CDR3, the DNA is TGTGTCAGCAGCTTAGCTAGCGGGGGGGCAGATACGCAGTATTTT.

CDR3 in amino acids: CASSLSMRDISFF. CDR3 nucleotides: TGTGCCAGCAGCTTAAGTATGAGGGATATATCTTTCTTT. V gene TRBV11-1 combines with J gene TRBJ1-1; D gene uncertain. Trimming shortened V by 2 bases and J by 12 bases, and 16 bases separated the two germline ends. The CDR3 extends over 13 amino acids. CDR1 SGHAT and CDR2 FQDESV come from the germline V gene (reference sequence).

This clone was seen a single time. A read error may produce the germline difference seen at one junction end. The chain couples TRBV2 to TRBJ1-5, with TRBD1 as a possible D gene (5 bases). This CDR3 has 15 residues. In germline, CDR1 is SNHLY, CDR2 FYNNEI. DNA of the CDR3: TGTGCCAGCAGCGAAGACAGTAGGGGCTCTCAGCCCCAGCATTTT. It specifies CASSEDSRGSQPQHF.

V gene TRBV2 combines with J gene TRBJ2-2, with a weak D call TRBD1 (5 bases). There are 15 residues in the CDR3. In germline, CDR1 is SNHLY, CDR2 FYNNEI. Deletions cut 4 bases from V and 4 bases from J, with 13 bases between. The CDR3 region is CASSGSRAGTGELFF. CDR3 coding DNA: TGTGCCAGCAGTGGAAGCAGGGCTGGCACCGGGGAGCTGTTTTTT.

This clone was detected once. CDR3 DNA: TGTGCCAGCAGTAAAGCGGGGGTGCGCACAGATACGCAGTATTTT. This translates into CASSKAGVRTDTQYF. The chain employs TRBV5-4 and TRBJ2-3, with 8 bases aligning to TRBD2. Germline trimming cut 5 bases from V and 1 base from J; bases unmatched to any gene: 6. The CDR3 contains 15 residues. Germline V CDR1 and CDR2: SGHNT, YYREEE (reference sequence).

CDR3 protein: CASRYSRTGELFF. DNA of the CDR3: TGTGCCAGTAGATACAGCCGAACCGGGGAGCTGTTTTTT. The chain links TRBV19 to TRBJ2-2; D remains unclear. CDR3 length equals 13 residues. The germline V gene has CDR1 LNHDA and CDR2 SQIVND (reference sequence). V was trimmed by 6 bases and J by 5 bases, leaving 10 bases between them.

This rearrangement joins TRBV28 to TRBJ2-7, with D perhaps TRBD2 (5 bases). Germline CDR1 and CDR2: MDHEN and SYDVKM. Trimming cost V 3 bases and J 2 bases, with 17 bases left between them. CDR3 length: 16 residues. This chain's CDR3 is CASSLGVGLTPYEQYF. The CDR3 coding sequence is TGTGCCAGCAGTTTGGGAGTCGGCCTTACCCCCTACGAGCAGTACTTC.

V usage is TRBV6-2 or TRBV6-3 and J usage is TRBJ2-7; possible D gene TRBD1, 6 bases. CDR3 length: 15 residues. Germline CDR1 MNHEY, CDR2 SVGEGT. The V end lost 4 bases, the J end lost 0 bases, and 13 bases lay between the germline ends. The CDR3, as DNA: TGTGCCAGCAGTTCAGGGGCCCTCAGCTCCTACGAGCAGTACTTC. Translated: CASSSGALSSYEQYF.

The chain has TRBV5-1 and TRBJ1-2; 7 bases are shared with TRBD1. CDR1 and CDR2 (germline): SGHRS, YFSETQ. J lost 4 bases, V lost 2 bases, and 14 bases had no gene match. CDR3 length equals 17 residues. The CDR3 sequence is CASSLLYTGATLYGYTF. The CDR3 DNA is TGCGCCAGCAGCTTACTATATACAGGGGCGACGCTCTATGGCTACACCTTC.

The chain uses TRBV19 and TRBJ2-7, with D possibly being TRBD1 (6 bases). The V gene lost 10 bases and the J gene lost 2 bases, with 21 bases spanning the gap. From germline, CDR1 is LNHDA and CDR2 SQIVND (reference sequence). The CDR3 spans 15 residues. CDR3 nucleotides: TGTGCCACCAGAGACAAAAGACAGGACCCCTACGAGCAGTACTTC. Translating gives CATRDKRQDPYEQYF. The full variable domain, with the rest looked up from reference TRBV19 and TRBJ2-7, is DGGITQSPKYLFRKEGQNVTLSCEQNLNHDAMYWYRQDPGQGLRLIYYSQIVNDFQKGDIAEGYSVSREKKESFPLTVTSAQKNPTAFYLCATRDKRQDPYEQYFGPGTRLTVT.

V is TRBV2 and J is TRBJ1-1; D gene unclear. Germline V gene data show CDR1 as SNHLY and CDR2 as FYNNEI. The CDR3 is made up of 12 amino acids. V shed 3 bases and J shed 11 bases, with 13 bases lying between them. Here the CDR3 reads CASSDHPREAFF. CDR3 coding DNA: TGTGCCAGCAGTGACCACCCAAGGGAGGCTTTCTTT.

The V and J genes are TRBV5-4 and TRBJ2-5, with D tentatively TRBD2 (7 bases). Germline V gene data show CDR1 as SGHNT and CDR2 as YYREEE (reference sequence). The CDR3 sequence is 15 residues long. Trimming left V 0 bases short and J 6 bases short, with 15 bases between. The CDR3 bases are TGTGCCAGCAGCTTGGGGGCGGGGGCAAGCAAGACCCAGTACTTC. It encodes CASSLGAGASKTQYF.

V is TRBV4-1 and J is TRBJ1-5; maybe TRBD1 (5 bases). The CDR3 runs to 15 residues. From germline, CDR1 is MGHRA and CDR2 YSYEKL. Trimming cost V 0 bases and J 3 bases, with 9 bases left between them. CDR3 protein: CASSQEGHPNQPQHF. The CDR3 nucleotides are TGCGCCAGCAGCCAAGAGGGGCACCCCAATCAGCCCCAGCATTTT.

This clone was recorded a few times. This chain uses TRBV6-5 with TRBJ2-7; TRBD1 agrees at 7 bases. Losses at the gene ends were 6 bases for V and 6 bases for J; bases not matched to a gene: 14. CDR1 and CDR2 (germline): MNHEY, SVGAGI. CDR3 length equals 15 residues. CDR3 sequence: CASRVRGTVNPEQYF. The DNA for the CDR3 is TGTGCCAGCAGAGTAAGAGGGACAGTAAATCCCGAGCAGTACTTC.

The J gene is TRBJ2-4, the V gene TRBV19, with TRBD1 identical over 7 bases. The V gene end was trimmed by 4 bases and the J gene end by 6 bases; junction bases not matched to a gene: 3. CDR3 size: 13 residues. Germline V gene lookup returns CDR1 LNHDA and CDR2 SQIVND (reference sequence). CDR3 DNA: TGTGCCAGTAGTAACGACAGGGTAAACATTCAGTACTTC. Translated, it gives CASSNDRVNIQYF.

The chain has TRBV23-1 and TRBJ1-2; D ambiguous. TRBV23-1 is classed as an ORF, of uncertain function. V was clipped by 0 bases and J by 2 bases, with 16 bases between them. This CDR3 has 17 residues. The CDR3 sequence: CASSQSESSQPNYGYTF. DNA for the CDR3: TGCGCCAGCAGTCAATCAGAGTCGTCGCAACCCAACTATGGCTACACCTTC.